Below, 5 T cell receptor beta chains from the same sample are listed, as sequenced in a study of T-cell reconstitution after alpha-beta-depleted transplantation in children. Researchers prepared the TCRbeta library using unique molecular identifiers, the study reports. A single record per CDR3 protein comes from TCRdb applying MiXCR to the PCR reads. The profile shows around 340,000 distinct CDR3 sequences, about an eighth of them singletons. This sample comprised PBMCs, obtained from the stem cell graft. The receptors come from a human donor who donated a stem cell graft to a child with Fanconi anemia.

The table lists this clonotype with a few counts. The chain has TRBV6-5 and TRBJ2-3; D is uncertain. The CDR3 runs to 11 residues. V lost 5 bases and J 6 bases, leaving 6 bases between the germline ends. Germline loops: CDR1 MNHEY, CDR2 SVGAGI. The CDR3 loop is CASSQHDTQYF. CDR3 nucleotide sequence: TGTGCCAGCAGTCAACATGATACGCAGTATTTT.

The sample holds a few counts of this clonotype. The J gene is TRBJ1-1, the V gene TRBV20-1, with unresolved D. This CDR3 contains 12 residues. Trimming took 3 bases from V and 1 from J, leaving 6 bases between them. Germline values: CDR1 DFQATT, CDR2 SNEGSKA (reference sequence). CDR3 sequence: CSARNQNTEAFF. For the CDR3, the DNA is TGCAGTGCTAGGAACCAGAACACTGAAGCTTTCTTT.

This sequence joins TRBV6-5 and TRBJ2-2, with no clear D. Germline V CDR1 and CDR2: MNHEY, SVGAGI. The CDR3 extends over 15 amino acids. V lost 2 bases and J 4 bases, leaving 11 bases between the germline ends. The CDR3 loop is CASSYVPISTGELFF. The CDR3 DNA reads TGTGCCAGCAGTTACGTCCCCATTTCCACCGGGGAGCTGTTTTTT.

The chain employs TRBV15 and TRBJ2-1, with TRBD2 matching over 7 bases. V lost 1 base, J lost 6 bases, and 3 bases stayed unmatched. Germline assignment: CDR1 LNHNV and CDR2 YYDKDF (reference sequence). This CDR3 is 14 amino acids long. This chain's CDR3 is CATSRAWGGNEQFF. For the CDR3, the DNA is TGTGCCACCAGCAGAGCGTGGGGGGGCAATGAGCAGTTCTTC.

This clonotype was found many times. The chain couples TRBV2 to TRBJ2-7; D not resolved. V was clipped by 4 bases and J by 2 bases, with 3 bases between them. Per the germline V gene, CDR1 is SNHLY and CDR2 is FYNNEI. There are 11 residues in the CDR3. CDR3 coding DNA: TGTGCCAGCAGTGTGACCTACGAGCAGTACGTC. It yields the protein CASSVTYEQYV.